The 2 T cell receptor beta chains in this list originate from one sample, sequenced in a study of blood T cell repertoires in COVID-19. TCRdb's copy holds only in-frame clones and misses some; the assay was immunoSEQ multiplex PCR. The sample lists over 100,000 clones; approximately 82% were seen once. The material sequenced was peripheral blood. The source is a woman aged 55-75 years with acute or convalescent COVID-19.

The rearrangement joins TRBV6-1 to TRBJ2-3; 7 nucleotides line up with TRBD2. CDR3 length equals 15 residues. J was trimmed by 2 bases and V by 1 base; bases with no gene match: 3. Germline CDR1 and CDR2: MNHNS and SASEGT. CDR3 nucleotide sequence: TGTGCCAGCAGTGAAGTGGGGGGGACCACAGATACGCAGTATTTT. Residues: CASSEVGGTTDTQYF.

This chain uses TRBV7-9 with TRBJ2-7; tentative D call: TRBD1 (5 bases). The CDR3 consists of 14 residues. The germline V gene encodes CDR1 SEHNR and CDR2 FQNEAQ (reference sequence). Trimming removed 6 bases from V and 5 bases from J, with 17 bases in between. This CDR3 is CASSFLEGAHEQYF. CDR3 nucleotides: TGTGCCAGCAGTTTCTTGGAAGGGGCCCACGAGCAGTACTTC.